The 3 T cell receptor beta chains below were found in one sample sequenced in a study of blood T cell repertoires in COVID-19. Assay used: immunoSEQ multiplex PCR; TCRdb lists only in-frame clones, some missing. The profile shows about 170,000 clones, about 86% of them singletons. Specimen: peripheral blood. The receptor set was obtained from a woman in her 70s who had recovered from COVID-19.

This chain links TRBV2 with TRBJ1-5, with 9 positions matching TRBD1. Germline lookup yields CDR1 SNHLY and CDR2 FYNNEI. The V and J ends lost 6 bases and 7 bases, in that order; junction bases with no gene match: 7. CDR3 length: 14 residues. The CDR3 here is CASRTDRGGQPQHF. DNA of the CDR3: TGTGCCAGCAGGACGGACAGGGGCGGACAGCCCCAGCATTTT.

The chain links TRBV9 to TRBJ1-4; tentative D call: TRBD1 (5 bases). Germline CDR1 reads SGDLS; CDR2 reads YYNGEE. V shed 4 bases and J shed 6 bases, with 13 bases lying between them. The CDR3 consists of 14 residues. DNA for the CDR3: TGTGCCAGCAGCCCTCGGGGGGGGGATGAAAAACTGTTTTTT. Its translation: CASSPRGGDEKLFF.

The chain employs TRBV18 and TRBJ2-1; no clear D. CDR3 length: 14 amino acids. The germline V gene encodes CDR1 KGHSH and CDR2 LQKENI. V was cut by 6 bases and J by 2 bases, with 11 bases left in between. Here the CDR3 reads CASSPPSPYNEQFF. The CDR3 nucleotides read TGTGCCAGCTCCCCTCCCTCCCCCTACAATGAGCAGTTCTTC.